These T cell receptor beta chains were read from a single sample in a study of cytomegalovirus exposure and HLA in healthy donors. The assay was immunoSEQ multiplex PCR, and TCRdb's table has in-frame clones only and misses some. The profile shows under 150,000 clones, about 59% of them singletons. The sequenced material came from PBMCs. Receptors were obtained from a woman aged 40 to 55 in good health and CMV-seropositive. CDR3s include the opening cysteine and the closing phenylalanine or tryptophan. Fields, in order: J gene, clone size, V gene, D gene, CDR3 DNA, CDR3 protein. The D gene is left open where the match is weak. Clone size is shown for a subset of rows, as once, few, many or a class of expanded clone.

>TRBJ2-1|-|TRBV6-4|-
TGTGCCAGCAGTGACGAGTTGGCGGACAATGAGCAGTTCTTC
CASSDELADNEQFF
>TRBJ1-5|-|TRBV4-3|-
TGCGCCAGCAGAAACGACAGGAATAGCAATCAGCCCCAGCATTTT
CASRNDRNSNQPQHF
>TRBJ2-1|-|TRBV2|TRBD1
TGTGCCAGCAGGAGACAGGGGCCTTTAGTGGGTGAGCAGTTCTTC
CASRRQGPLVGEQFF
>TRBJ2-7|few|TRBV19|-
TGTGCCAGTACCCAAAAGCGGAAGGTTTCCTACGAGCAGTACTTC
CASTQKRKVSYEQYF
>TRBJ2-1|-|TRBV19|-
TGTGCCAGTAGTATAACCAGTAACGAGCAGTTCTTC
CASSITSNEQFF
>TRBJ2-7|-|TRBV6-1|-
TGTGCCAGCAGTTTTTCTCCCCAGACCTACGAGCAGTACTTC
CASSFSPQTYEQYF
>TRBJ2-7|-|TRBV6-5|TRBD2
TGTGCCAGCAGACAACTAGCGGGAAGCTCCTACGAGCAGTACTTC
CASRQLAGSSYEQYF
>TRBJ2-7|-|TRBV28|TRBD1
TGTGCCAGCAGTCATACAGGGGCGCCCCACGAGCAGTACTTC
CASSHTGAPHEQYF
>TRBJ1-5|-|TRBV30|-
TGTGCCTGGAGCCCCCAGAACAATCAGCCCCAGCATTTT
CAWSPQNNQPQHF
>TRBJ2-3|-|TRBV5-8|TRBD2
TGTGCCAGCAGCTGGGCCCTCCTAGCGGGAGGGCCCCTATCCCCAGATACGCAGTATTTT
CASSWALLAGGPLSPDTQYF
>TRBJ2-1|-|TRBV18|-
TGTGCCAGCTCACCCCTGGGACTGGGGTACAATGAGCAGTTCTTC
CASSPLGLGYNEQFF
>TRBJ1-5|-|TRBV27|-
TGTGCCAGCAGTTCCTGGACAGCATTTAGCAATCAGCCCCAGCATTTT
CASSSWTAFSNQPQHF
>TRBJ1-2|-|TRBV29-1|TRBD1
TGCAGCGTTGACAACCCGGGACAGAGGAACTATGGCTACACCTTC
CSVDNPGQRNYGYTF
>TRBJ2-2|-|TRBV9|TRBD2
TGTGCCAGCAGCGTAGGACTAGCGGCGCCCCCAACCGGGGAGCTGTTTTTT
CASSVGLAAPPTGELFF
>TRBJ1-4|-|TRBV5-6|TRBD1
TGTGCCAGCAGCTTGGCCGGACAGGGGGCTGATGAAAAACTGTTTTTT
CASSLAGQGADEKLFF
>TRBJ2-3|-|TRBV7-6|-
TGTGCCAGCAGCTTGGGTAGGGCTCTAGCGAGGACAGATACGCAGTATTTT
CASSLGRALARTDTQYF
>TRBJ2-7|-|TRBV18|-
TGTGCCAGCTCTCCCGGGATGGGGGCTTACGAGCAGTACTTC
CASSPGMGAYEQYF
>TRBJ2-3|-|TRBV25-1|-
TGTGCCAGCAGTGGCTTTAGCGGATTCACAGATACGCAGTATTTT
CASSGFSGFTDTQYF
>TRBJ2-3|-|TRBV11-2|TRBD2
TGTGCCAGCAGCTTTGTAGCGGGCCGGCCTAGCACAGATACGCAGTATTTT
CASSFVAGRPSTDTQYF
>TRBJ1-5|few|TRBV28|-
TGTGCCAGCACCCGGAGCGGGACATCCCAGCCCCAGCATTTT
CASTRSGTSQPQHF
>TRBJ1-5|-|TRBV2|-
TGTGCCAGCAGGATGACTTACCAACTCCAGCCCCAGCATTTT
CASRMTYQLQPQHF
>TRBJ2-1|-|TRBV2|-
TGTGCCAGCACTCGGGCTAGCGTGTACAATGAGCAGTTCTTC
CASTRASVYNEQFF